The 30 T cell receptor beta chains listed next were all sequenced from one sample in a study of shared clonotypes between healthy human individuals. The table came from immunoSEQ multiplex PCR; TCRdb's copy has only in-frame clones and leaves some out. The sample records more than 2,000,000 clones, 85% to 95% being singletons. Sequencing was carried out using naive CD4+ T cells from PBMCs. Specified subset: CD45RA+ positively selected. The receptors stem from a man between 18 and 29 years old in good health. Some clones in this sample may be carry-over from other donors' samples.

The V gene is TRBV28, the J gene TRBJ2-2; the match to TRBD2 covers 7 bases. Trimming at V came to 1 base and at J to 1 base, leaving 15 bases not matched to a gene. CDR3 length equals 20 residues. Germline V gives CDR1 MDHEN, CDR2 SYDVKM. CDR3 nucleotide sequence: TGTGCCAGCAGTTTATTCGATTGGAGGGAGGGTACTAAGAACACCGGGGAGCTGTTTTTT. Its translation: CASSLFDWREGTKNTGELFF.

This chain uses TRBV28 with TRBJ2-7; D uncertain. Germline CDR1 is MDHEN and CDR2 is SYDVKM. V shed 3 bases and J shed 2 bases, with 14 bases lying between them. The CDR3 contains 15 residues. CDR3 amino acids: CASSFDPGSTYEQYF. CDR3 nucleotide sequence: TGTGCCAGCAGTTTCGACCCTGGCAGTACCTACGAGCAGTACTTC.

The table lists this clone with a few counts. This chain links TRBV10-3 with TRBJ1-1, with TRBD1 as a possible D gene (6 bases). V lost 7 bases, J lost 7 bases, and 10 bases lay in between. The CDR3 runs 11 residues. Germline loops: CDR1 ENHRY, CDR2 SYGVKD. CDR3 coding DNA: TGTGCCATCAAAAAGGGGGATGAAGCTTTCTTT. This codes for CAIKKGDEAFF.

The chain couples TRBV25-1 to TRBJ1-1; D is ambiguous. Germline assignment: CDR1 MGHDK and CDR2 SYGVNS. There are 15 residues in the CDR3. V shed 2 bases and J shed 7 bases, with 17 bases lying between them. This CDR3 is CASSERSGREYEAFF. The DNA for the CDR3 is TGTGCCAGCAGTGAAAGGAGCGGGAGGGAATATGAAGCTTTCTTT.

CDR3 DNA: TGCGCCAGCAGCCTTAGTCCTCCTTCACACGAGCAGTACTTC. Residues: CASSLSPPSHEQYF. V and J are TRBV5-1 and TRBJ2-7, with D hard to call. This CDR3 has 14 residues. Germline V CDR1 and CDR2: SGHRS, YFSETQ. V was cut by 4 bases and J by 5 bases, with 16 bases left in between.

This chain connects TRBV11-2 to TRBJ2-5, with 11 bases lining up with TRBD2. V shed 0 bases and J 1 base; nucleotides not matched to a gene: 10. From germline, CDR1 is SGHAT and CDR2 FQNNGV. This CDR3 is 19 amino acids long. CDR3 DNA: TGTGCCAGCAGCTTAGAAGGGCTAGCGGGAGGCCCAACCCAAGAGACCCAGTACTTC. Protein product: CASSLEGLAGGPTQETQYF.

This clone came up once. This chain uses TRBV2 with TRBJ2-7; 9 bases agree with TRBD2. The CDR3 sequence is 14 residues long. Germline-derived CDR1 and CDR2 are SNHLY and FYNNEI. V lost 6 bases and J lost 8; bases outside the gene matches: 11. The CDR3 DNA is TGTGCCAGCAGCCGGCTAGCGGGACCCGCCCAGCAGTACTTC. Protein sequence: CASSRLAGPAQQYF.

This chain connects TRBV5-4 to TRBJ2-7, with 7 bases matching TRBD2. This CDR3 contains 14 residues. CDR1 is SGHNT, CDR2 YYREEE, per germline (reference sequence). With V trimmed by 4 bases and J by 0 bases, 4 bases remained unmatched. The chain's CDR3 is CASSPTSRSYEQYF. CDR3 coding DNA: TGTGCCAGCAGCCCGACTAGCCGCTCCTACGAGCAGTACTTC.

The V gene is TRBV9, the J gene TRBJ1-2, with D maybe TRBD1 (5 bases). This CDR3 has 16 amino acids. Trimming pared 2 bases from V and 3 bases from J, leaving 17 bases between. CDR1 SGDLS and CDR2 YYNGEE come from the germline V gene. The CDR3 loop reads CASSVGGAASYYGYTF. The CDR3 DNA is TGTGCCAGCAGCGTTGGTGGGGCAGCTTCCTACTATGGCTACACCTTC.

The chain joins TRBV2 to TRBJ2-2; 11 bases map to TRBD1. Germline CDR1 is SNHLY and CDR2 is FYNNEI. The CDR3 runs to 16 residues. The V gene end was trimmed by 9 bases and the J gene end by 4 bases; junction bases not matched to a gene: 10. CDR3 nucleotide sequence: TGTGCCAGGAGAGGACCCGGGACAGGGGGCACCGGGGAGCTGTTTTTT. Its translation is CARRGPGTGGTGELFF.

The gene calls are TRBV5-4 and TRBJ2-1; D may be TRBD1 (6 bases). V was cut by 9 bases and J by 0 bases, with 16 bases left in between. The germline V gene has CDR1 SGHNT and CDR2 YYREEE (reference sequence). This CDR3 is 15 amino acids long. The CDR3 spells CANPGQPGSYNEQFF. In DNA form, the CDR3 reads TGTGCCAACCCCGGACAGCCCGGCTCCTACAATGAGCAGTTCTTC. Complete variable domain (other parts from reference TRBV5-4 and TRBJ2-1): ETGVTQSPTHLIKTRGQQVTLRCSSQSGHNTVSWYQQALGQGPQFIFQYYREEENGRGNFPPRFSGLQFPNYSSELNVNALELDDSALYLCANPGQPGSYNEQFFGPGTRLTVL.

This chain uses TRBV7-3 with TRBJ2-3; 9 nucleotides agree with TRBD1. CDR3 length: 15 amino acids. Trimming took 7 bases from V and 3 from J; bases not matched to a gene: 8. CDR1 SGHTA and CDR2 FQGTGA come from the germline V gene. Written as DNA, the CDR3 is TGTGCCAGCACCCCGGGACAGGGTGGAACAGATACGCAGTATTTT. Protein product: CASTPGQGGTDTQYF.

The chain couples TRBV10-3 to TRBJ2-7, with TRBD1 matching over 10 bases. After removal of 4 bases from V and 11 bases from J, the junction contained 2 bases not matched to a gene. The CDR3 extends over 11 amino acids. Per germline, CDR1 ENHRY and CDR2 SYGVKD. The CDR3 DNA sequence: TGTGCCATCAGTGCCGGGACAGGGGAGTACTTC. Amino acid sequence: CAISAGTGEYF.

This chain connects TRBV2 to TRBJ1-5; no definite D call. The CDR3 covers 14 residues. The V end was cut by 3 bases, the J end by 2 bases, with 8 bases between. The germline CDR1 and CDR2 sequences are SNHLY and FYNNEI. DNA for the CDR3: TGTGCCAGCAGTGATTATGGGGGCAATCAGCCCCAGCATTTT. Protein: CASSDYGGNQPQHF.

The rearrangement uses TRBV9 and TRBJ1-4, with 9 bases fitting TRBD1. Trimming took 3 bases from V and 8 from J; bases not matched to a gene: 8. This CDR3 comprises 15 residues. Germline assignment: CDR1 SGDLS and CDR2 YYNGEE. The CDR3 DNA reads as TGTGCCAGCAGCGCCCTACAGGGGGCAGGGGAAAAACTGTTTTTT. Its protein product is CASSALQGAGEKLFF.

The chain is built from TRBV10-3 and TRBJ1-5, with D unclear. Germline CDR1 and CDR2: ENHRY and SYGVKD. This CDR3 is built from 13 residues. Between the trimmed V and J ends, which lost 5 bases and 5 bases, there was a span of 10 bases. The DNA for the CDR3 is TGTGCCATCAGTCCCCTCGGGGATCAGCCCCAGCATTTT. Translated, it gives CAISPLGDQPQHF.

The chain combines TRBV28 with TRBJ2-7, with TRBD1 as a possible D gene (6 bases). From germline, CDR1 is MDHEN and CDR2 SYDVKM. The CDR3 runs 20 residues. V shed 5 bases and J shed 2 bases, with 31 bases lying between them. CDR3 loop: CASSTNLETGWLGGAYEQYF. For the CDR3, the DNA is TGTGCCAGCAGTACCAACCTTGAAACAGGGTGGCTAGGGGGAGCCTACGAGCAGTACTTC.

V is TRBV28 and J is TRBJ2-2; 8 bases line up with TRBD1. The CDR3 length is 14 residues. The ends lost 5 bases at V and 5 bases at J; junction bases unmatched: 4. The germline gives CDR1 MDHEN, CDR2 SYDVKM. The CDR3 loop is CASSKTGVTGELFF. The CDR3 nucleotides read TGTGCCAGCAGTAAGACAGGGGTGACCGGGGAGCTGTTTTTT.

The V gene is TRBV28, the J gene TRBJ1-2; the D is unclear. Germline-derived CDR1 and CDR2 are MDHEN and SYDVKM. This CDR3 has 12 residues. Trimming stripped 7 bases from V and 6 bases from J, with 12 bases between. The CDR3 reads CASTQPTHGYTF. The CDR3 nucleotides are TGTGCCAGCACCCAACCTACCCATGGCTACACCTTC.

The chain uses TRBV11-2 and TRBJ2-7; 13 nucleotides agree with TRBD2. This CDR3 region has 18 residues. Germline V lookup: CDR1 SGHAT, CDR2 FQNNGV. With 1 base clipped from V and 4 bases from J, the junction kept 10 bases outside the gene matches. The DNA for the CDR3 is TGTGCCAGCAGCTTAGGACTAGCGGGAGGCGGGGTGCAATACGAGCAGTACTTC. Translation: CASSLGLAGGGVQYEQYF.

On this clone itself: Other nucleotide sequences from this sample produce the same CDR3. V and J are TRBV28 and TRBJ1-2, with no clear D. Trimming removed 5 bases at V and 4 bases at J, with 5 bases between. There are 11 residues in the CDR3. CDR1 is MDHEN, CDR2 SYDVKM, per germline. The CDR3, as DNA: TGTGCCAGCAGTCGGAGCTATGGCTACACCTTC. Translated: CASSRSYGYTF.

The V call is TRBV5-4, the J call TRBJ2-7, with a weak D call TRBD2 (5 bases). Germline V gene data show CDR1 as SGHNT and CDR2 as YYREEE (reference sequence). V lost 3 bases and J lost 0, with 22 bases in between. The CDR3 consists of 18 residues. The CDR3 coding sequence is TGTGCCAGCAGCTCTTCTCCACCGTTTAGCGTATTCTCCTACGAGCAGTACTTC. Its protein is CASSSSPPFSVFSYEQYF.

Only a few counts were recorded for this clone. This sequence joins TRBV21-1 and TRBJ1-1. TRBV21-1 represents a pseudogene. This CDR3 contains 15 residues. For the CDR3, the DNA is TGTGCCAGCAGCATCATACCACGGGTGAACACTGAAGCTTTCTTT. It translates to CASSIIPRVNTEAFF.

As DNA, the CDR3 is TGTGCCAGCTCACCACCGGCAACTGGCTACACCTTC. It specifies CASSPPATGYTF. This sequence joins TRBV18 and TRBJ1-2; D not resolved. Trimming removed 0 bases from V and 7 bases from J, with 6 bases in between. The CDR3 has 12 residues. Germline CDR1 is KGHSH and CDR2 is LQKENI. Together with reference TRBV18 and TRBJ1-2, the CDR3 gives the full variable domain: NAGVMQNPRHLVRRRGQEARLRCSPMKGHSHVYWYRQLPEEGLKFMVYLQKENIIDESGMPKERFSAEFPKEGPSILRIQQVVRGDSAAYFCASSPPATGYTFGSGTRLTVV.

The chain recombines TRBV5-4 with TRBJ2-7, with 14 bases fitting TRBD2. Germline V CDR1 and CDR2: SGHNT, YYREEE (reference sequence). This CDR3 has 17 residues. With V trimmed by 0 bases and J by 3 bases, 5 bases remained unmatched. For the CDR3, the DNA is TGTGCCAGCAGCTTGGGGGGACTAGCGGGAGTTCTCTACGAGCAGTACTTC. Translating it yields CASSLGGLAGVLYEQYF.

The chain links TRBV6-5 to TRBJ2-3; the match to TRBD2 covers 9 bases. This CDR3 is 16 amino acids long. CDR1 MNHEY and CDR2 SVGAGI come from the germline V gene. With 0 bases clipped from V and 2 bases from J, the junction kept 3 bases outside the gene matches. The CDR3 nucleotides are TGTGCCAGCAGTTACTCGGCTAGCGGGATCACAGATACGCAGTATTTT. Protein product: CASSYSASGITDTQYF.

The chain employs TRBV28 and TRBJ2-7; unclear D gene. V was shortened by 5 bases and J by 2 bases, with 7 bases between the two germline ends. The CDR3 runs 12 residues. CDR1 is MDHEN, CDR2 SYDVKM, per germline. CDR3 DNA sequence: TGTGCCAGCAGTCGGACCCCCTACGAGCAGTACTTC. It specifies CASSRTPYEQYF.

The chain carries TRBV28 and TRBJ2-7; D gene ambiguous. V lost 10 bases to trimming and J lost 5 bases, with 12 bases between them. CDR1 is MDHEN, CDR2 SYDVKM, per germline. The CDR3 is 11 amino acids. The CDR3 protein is CATIGPDEQYF. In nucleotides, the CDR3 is TGTGCCACCATTGGCCCAGACGAGCAGTACTTC.

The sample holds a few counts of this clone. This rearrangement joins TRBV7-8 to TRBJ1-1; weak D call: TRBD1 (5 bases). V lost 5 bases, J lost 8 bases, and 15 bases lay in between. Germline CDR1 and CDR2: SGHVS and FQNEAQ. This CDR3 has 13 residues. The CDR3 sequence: CASSRVSGAEAFF. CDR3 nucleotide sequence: TGTGCCAGCAGCAGGGTTAGTGGGGCCGAAGCTTTCTTT.

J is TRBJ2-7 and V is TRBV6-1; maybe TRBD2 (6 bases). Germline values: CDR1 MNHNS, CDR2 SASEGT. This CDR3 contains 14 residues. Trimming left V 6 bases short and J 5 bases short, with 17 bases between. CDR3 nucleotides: TGTGCCAGCAGGACGTCGTGGGGGGATCACGAGCAGTACTTC. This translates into CASRTSWGDHEQYF.